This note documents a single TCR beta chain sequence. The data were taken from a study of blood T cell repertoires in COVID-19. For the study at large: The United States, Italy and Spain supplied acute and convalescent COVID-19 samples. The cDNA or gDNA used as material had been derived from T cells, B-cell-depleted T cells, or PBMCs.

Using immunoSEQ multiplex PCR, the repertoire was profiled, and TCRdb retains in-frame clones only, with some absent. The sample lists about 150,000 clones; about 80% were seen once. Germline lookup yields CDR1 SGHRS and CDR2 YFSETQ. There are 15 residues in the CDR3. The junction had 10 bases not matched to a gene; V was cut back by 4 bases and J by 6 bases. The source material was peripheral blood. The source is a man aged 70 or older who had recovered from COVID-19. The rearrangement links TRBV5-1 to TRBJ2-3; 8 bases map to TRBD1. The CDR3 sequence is CASSLRTGLADTQYF. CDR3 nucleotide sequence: TGCGCCAGCAGCCTCCGGACAGGGTTGGCTGATACGCAGTATTTT.